The sequence of this TCR beta chain was determined in a study of T cell responses to AZD1222 COVID-19 vaccine. Overall study findings and caveats: Researchers report vaccine-associated CD4 TCRs spanning spike, with dominance at 160-218 and 743-854. In the spike-specific TCR repertoire, nearly half reportedly target unmutated variant regions.

With respect to this clone: Its antigen is currently unknown.

This CDR3 is 14 amino acids long. CDR1 is LNHDA, CDR2 SQIVND, per germline (reference sequence). The V gene lost 4 bases and the J gene lost 5 bases, with 12 bases spanning the gap. The data were produced by immunoSEQ multiplex PCR, yet TCRdb's version contains in-frame clones alone and is incomplete. The sample consists of about 150,000 clones, nearly 95% of them appearing once. This TCR came from an adult in good health. The chain is built from TRBV19 and TRBJ2-4; D is possibly TRBD1 or TRBD2 (5 bases each). Sequenced material: peripheral blood, taken on day 0 of AZD1222 vaccination. Here the CDR3 reads CASSTKRGENIQYF. CDR3 nucleotides: TGTGCCAGTAGTACCAAGAGGGGAGAAAACATTCAGTACTTC.